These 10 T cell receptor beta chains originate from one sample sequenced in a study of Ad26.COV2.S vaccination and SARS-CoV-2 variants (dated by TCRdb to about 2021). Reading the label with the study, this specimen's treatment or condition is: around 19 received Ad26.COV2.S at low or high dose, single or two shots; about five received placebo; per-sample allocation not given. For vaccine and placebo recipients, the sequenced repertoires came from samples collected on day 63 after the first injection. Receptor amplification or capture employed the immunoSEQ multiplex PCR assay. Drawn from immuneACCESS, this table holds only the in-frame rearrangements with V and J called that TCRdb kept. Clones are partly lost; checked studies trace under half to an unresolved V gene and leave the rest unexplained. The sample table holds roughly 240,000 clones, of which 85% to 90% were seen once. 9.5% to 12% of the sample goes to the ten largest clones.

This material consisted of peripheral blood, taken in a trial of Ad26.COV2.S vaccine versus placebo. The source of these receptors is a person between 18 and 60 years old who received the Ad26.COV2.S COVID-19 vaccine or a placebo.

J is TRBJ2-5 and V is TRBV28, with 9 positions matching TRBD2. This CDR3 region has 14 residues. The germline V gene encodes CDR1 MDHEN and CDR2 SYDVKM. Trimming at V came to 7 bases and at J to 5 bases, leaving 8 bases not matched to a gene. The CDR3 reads CASTSGGSGETQYF. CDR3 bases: TGTGCCAGCACCAGCGGGGGGAGTGGGGAGACCCAGTACTTC.

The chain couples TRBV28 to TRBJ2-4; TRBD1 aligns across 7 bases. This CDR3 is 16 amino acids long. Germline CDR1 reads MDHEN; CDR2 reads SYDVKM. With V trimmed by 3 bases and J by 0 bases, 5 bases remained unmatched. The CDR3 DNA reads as TGTGCCAGCAGTTTCTGGACAGGTCTAGCCAAAAACATTCAGTACTTC. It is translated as CASSFWTGLAKNIQYF.

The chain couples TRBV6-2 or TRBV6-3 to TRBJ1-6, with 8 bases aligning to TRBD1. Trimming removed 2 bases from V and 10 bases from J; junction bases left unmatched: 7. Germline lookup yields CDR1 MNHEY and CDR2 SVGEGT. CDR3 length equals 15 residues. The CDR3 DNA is TGTGCCAGCAGTTACCCCAGGGGGCTTGGATCACCCCTCCACTTT. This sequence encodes CASSYPRGLGSPLHF.

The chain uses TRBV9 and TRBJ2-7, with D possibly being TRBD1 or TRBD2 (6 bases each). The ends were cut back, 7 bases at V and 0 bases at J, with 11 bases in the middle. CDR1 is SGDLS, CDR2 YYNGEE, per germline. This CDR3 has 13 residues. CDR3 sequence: CASGGGTSYEQYF. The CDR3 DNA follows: TGTGCCAGCGGAGGGGGGACCTCCTACGAGCAGTACTTC.

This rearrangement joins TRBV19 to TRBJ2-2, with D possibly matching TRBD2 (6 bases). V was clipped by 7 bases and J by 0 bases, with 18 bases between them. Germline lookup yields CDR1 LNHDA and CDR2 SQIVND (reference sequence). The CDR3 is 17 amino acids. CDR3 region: CASMRDRDPANTGELFF. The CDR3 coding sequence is TGTGCCAGTATGCGGGACCGCGATCCCGCGAACACCGGGGAGCTGTTTTTT.

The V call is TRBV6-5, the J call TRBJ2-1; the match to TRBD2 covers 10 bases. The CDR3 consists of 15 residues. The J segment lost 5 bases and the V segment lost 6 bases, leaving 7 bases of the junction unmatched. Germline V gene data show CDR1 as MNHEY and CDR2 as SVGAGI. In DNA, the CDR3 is TGTGCCAGCAGACCAGCGGGAGGGATAAACAATGAGCAGTTCTTC. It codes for CASRPAGGINNEQFF.

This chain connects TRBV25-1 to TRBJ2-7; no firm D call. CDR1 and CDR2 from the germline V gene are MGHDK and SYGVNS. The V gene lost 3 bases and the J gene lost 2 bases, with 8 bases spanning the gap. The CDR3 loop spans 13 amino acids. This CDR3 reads CASSEGHPYEQYF. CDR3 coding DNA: TGTGCCAGCAGTGAGGGTCACCCCTACGAGCAGTACTTC.

The CDR3 here is CASSPPGGEPGHEQFF. As DNA, the CDR3 is TGTGCCAGCAGCCCCCCAGGGGGGGAGCCTGGTCATGAGCAGTTCTTC. The V and J genes are TRBV11-2 and TRBJ2-1; perhaps D is TRBD1 or TRBD2 (7 bases each). V shed 5 bases and J shed 8 bases, with 22 bases lying between them. Germline CDR1 reads SGHAT; CDR2 reads FQNNGV. The CDR3 has 16 amino acids.

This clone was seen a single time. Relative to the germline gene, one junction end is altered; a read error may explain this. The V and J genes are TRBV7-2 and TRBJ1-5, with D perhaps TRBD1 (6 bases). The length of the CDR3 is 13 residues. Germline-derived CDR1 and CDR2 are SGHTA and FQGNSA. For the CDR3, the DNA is TGTGCCAGCAGTTTAGGAGGACAGCAGCCCCAGCATTTT. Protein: CASSLGGQQPQHF.

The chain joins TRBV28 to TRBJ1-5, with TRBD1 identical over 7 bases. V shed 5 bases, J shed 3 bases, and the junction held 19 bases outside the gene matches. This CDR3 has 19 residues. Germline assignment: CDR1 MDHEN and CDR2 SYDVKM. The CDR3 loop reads CASSPRYKTGAGINQPQHF. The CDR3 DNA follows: TGTGCCAGCAGTCCAAGGTATAAAACAGGGGCCGGGATCAATCAGCCCCAGCATTTT.